This T cell receptor (beta chain) was obtained from a study of blood T cell repertoires in COVID-19. For the study at large: Specimens from acute and convalescent COVID-19 originated in the United States, Italy and Spain. T cells, B-cell-depleted T cells, or PBMCs supplied cDNA or gDNA.

Under the authors' procedure: By means of reference gene primer amplification, nucleated cell counts were estimated. The protocol was immunoSEQ multiplex PCR, while the TCRdb copy is restricted to in-frame clones and leaves out a portion. The DNA gave D and trimming, while V, J and clone size come from that table. The sample records fewer than 50,000 clones, more than 65% being singletons. The CDR3 loop spans 15 amino acids. Germline V gene lookup returns CDR1 LGHDT and CDR2 YNNKEL (reference sequence). V dropped 5 bases and J dropped 0 bases, with 11 bases sitting between them. The clonotype originates from a human donor in a cohort sampled during active COVID-19. The J gene is TRBJ2-1, the V gene TRBV3-1 (or the pseudogene TRBV3-2); D is perhaps TRBD1 (6 bases). The sequenced sample was peripheral blood. Here the CDR3 DNA reads TGTGCCAGCAGCAGACAGGCCAGCTCCTACAATGAGCAGTTCTTC. This gives the protein CASSRQASSYNEQFF.